This T cell receptor (beta chain) is drawn from a study of T cell changes during pregnancy in multiple sclerosis. Germline CDR1 and CDR2: LNHDA and SQIVND (reference sequence). Trimming shortened V by 3 bases and J by 1 base, and 15 bases separated the two germline ends. The CDR3 has 16 amino acids. Generated by immunoSEQ multiplex PCR, the TCRdb table keeps only in-frame clones and is missing some. The sample has about 56,000 clones; 90% are singletons. The chain couples TRBV19 to TRBJ1-1; tentative D call: TRBD1 (5 bases). The origin of this receptor is a female donor in good health, enrolled as a control in a pregnancy study. Sequenced material: peripheral blood, taken in the first trimester of pregnancy. The CDR3 DNA sequence: TGTGCCAGTAGTATTGGCGGGGGGACGCGGAACACTGAAGCTTTCTTT. The encoded protein is CASSIGGGTRNTEAFF.